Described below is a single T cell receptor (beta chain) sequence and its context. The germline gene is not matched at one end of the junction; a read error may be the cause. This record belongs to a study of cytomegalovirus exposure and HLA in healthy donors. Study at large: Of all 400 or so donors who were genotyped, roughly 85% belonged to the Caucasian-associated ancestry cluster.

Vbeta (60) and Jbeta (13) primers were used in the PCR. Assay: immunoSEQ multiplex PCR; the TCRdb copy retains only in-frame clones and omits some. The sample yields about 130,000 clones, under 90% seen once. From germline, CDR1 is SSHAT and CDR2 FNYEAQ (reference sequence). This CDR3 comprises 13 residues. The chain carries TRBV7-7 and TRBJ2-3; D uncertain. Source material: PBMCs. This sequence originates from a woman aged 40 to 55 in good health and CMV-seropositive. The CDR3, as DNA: TGTGCTAGCAGCTTAGCAGCACCAGATACGCAGTATTTT. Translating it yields CASSLAAPDTQYF.